One T cell receptor beta chain is described in this entry. Its antigen is undetermined. Library construction involved attaching unique molecular identifiers to individual cDNA molecules, which allowed quantitative, reproducible TCR counting. In TCRdb, the RACE reads were re-called with MiXCR into one record per CDR3 protein. The sample has 44,000 or so distinct CDR3 sequences; about 3.7% are singletons. V lost 7 bases to trimming and J lost 7 bases, with 17 bases between them. The CDR3 consists of 13 residues. Per the germline V gene, CDR1 is MDHEN and CDR2 is SYDVKM. The sample's time point: healthy volunteer bleed at 6 weeks. The authors' total RNA extraction used unfractionated whole blood. The source of the sample is a study of human T cells and chemical hapten exposure. Study-level information: Small differences in pooled library volume mainly drove the variation in TCR yields per sample.

Findings and limits, study-wide: No alteration of TCRs above 1 in 1000 frequency was seen with DPC sensitization.

Sequencing was done on a sample of whole blood. The chain links TRBV28 to TRBJ2-7, with D possibly TRBD2 on 6 matching bases. This sequence was found in a human donor in good health. Some clones in this sample may be carry-over from other donors' samples. DNA for the CDR3: TGTGCCAGCATTGGGGGGTGGGGTCGGGAGCAGTACTTC. It yields the protein CASIGGWGREQYF.